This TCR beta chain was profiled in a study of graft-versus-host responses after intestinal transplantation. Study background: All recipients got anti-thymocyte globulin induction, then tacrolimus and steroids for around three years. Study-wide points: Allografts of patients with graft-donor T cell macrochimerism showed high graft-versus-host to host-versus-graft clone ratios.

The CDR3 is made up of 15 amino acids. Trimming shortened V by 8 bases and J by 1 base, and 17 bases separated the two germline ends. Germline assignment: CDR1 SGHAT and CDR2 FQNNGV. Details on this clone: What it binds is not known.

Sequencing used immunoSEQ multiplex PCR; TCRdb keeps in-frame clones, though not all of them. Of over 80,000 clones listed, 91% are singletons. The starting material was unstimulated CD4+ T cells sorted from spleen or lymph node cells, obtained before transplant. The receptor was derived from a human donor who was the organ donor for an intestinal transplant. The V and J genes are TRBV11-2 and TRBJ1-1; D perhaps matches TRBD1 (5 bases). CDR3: CASHRAGGGNTEAFF. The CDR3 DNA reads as TGTGCCAGCCATAGGGCAGGCGGGGGGAACACTGAAGCTTTCTTT.